The 24 T cell receptor beta chains below all came from one sample that was sequenced in a study of breast tumors, draining lymph nodes, adjacent tissues (dated by TCRdb to about 2016). The library was made by multiplex PCR. The instrument given in TCRdb is Illumina HiSeq 2000. Starting from the raw public reads, TCRdb applied fastp trimming at Q25, assembled clones with MiXCR and retained in-frame beta chains. Duplicate CDR3 protein sequences are folded into a single record with the most common DNA and genes. Across this sample there are 70,000 to 85,000 distinct CDR3 sequences, with approximately 19% seen only once. Of the sample, about 2.5% is held by the ten largest clones. Lymph node samples came from the axillary draining lymph nodes of breast cancer patients. The sequenced material came from axillary lymph node tissue. These receptors originate from a female donor with breast cancer. Some clones in this sample may be carry-over from other donors' samples.

This clonotype was observed at least ten times. The rearrangement uses TRBV28 and TRBJ1-4; D is unclear. The CDR3 is 14 amino acids. V gave up 3 bases and J gave up 8 bases, with 13 bases separating them. Germline V CDR1 and CDR2: MDHEN, SYDVKM. DNA for the CDR3: TGTGCCAGCAGTTTCGGCAGTAAGACCGAAAAACTGTTTTTT. Amino acid sequence: CASSFGSKTEKLFF. The entire variable domain, with the rest obtained from reference TRBV28 and TRBJ1-4, is as follows: DVKVTQSSRYLVKRTGEKVFLECVQDMDHENMFWYRQDPGLGLRLIYFSYDVKMKEKGDIPEGYSVSREKKERFSLILESASTNQTSMYLCASSFGSKTEKLFFGSGTQLSVL.

The gene calls are TRBV18 and TRBJ2-1; TRBD1 aligns across 9 bases. V lost 3 bases and J lost 8; bases outside the gene matches: 5. Germline V gene lookup returns CDR1 KGHSH and CDR2 LQKENI. This CDR3 spans 14 amino acids. The CDR3 bases are TGTGCCAGCTCACCCTTACAGGGGGCCCATGAGCAGTTCTTC. It codes for CASSPLQGAHEQFF.

Details on this clonotype: The missing conserved phenylalanine or tryptophan at the end of this CDR3 makes a read error likely. This chain connects TRBV6-6 to TRBJ2-1; possible D gene TRBD1, 6 bases. The CDR3 is 15 amino acids. V gave up 5 bases and J gave up 3 bases, with 14 bases separating them. From germline, CDR1 is MNHNY and CDR2 SVGAGI (reference sequence). The CDR3 DNA sequence: TGTGCCAGCAGTCCCTCCGGGACAAGCTACAATGAGCAGTTCCTC. As protein: CASSPSGTSYNEQFL.

The table lists this clonotype with many counts. This sequence joins TRBV7-2 and TRBJ2-1; TRBD2 matches 8 bases. Germline V gene lookup returns CDR1 SGHTA and CDR2 FQGNSA. The CDR3 contains 13 residues. V trimming: 5 bases; J trimming: 9 bases; junction bases outside the gene matches: 6. The CDR3 region is CASSQTSALEQFF. In nucleotides, the CDR3 is TGTGCCAGCAGCCAGACTAGCGCCCTTGAGCAGTTCTTC.

The sample holds many counts of this clonotype. The chain joins TRBV5-8 to TRBJ2-7; D gene unclear. The CDR3 covers 11 residues. Germline CDR1 is SGHTS and CDR2 is YDEGEE. V dropped 4 bases and J dropped 2 bases, with 4 bases sitting between them. The CDR3 nucleotides are TGTGCCAGCAGCCGGGCCTACGAGCAGTACTTC. Translated, it gives CASSRAYEQYF.

This clonotype was seen many times. This sequence joins TRBV12-3 or TRBV12-4 and TRBJ1-5; TRBD1 aligns across 9 bases. The CDR3 sequence is 15 residues long. Trimming at V came to 5 bases and at J to 2 bases, leaving 4 bases not matched to a gene. The CDR3, as DNA: TGTGCCAGCAGTCGACAGGGGGATGGCAATCAGCCCCAGCATTTT. Its protein product is CASSRQGDGNQPQHF.

This clonotype was detected many times. The chain has TRBV7-2 and TRBJ2-3; perhaps TRBD1 as D (5 bases). V was cut by 5 bases and J by 2 bases, with 11 bases left in between. The CDR3 spans 14 residues. Germline V gives CDR1 SGHTA, CDR2 FQGNSA. This CDR3 reads CASSHDSPTDTQYF. The CDR3 coding sequence is TGTGCCAGCAGCCATGACAGCCCCACAGATACGCAGTATTTT.

A few counts support this clonotype. The chain employs TRBV12-3 or TRBV12-4 and TRBJ2-1; 9 bases are a match to TRBD2. V shed 7 bases, J shed 10 bases, and the junction held 26 bases outside the gene matches. The CDR3 loop spans 19 amino acids. The CDR3 is CASTRLRVGREGRGGEQFF. CDR3 DNA sequence: TGTGCCAGCACCCGACTCCGAGTTGGGCGGGAGGGCCGAGGGGGAGAGCAGTTCTTC.

This clonotype was found a few times. This chain links TRBV6-1 with TRBJ1-5; D is unclear. Deletions cut 11 bases from V and 4 bases from J, with 18 bases between. This CDR3 has 14 residues. Germline V gene lookup returns CDR1 MNHNS and CDR2 SASEGT. In nucleotides, the CDR3 is TGTGCCTCGAACATGGGGTTGTGGAATCAGCCCCAGCATTTT. Translated, it gives CASNMGLWNQPQHF.

At least ten counts were recorded for this clonotype. The J gene is TRBJ2-1, the V gene TRBV6-4, with 8 bases fitting TRBD1. CDR1 is MRHNA, CDR2 SNTAGT, per germline. After removal of 8 bases from V and 4 bases from J, the junction contained 10 bases not matched to a gene. There are 15 residues in the CDR3. For the CDR3, the DNA is TGTGCCAGCGCACTATCGGGGACAGGTTACAATGAGCAGTTCTTC. The encoded protein is CASALSGTGYNEQFF.

This clonotype was seen more than once but under ten times. J is TRBJ1-5 and V is TRBV19; 8 positions agree with TRBD1. The CDR3 is 13 amino acids. V was pared by 9 bases and J by 5 bases, with 6 bases of the junction left unmatched. Germline V gives CDR1 LNHDA, CDR2 SQIVND (reference sequence). CDR3 coding DNA: TGTGCCAGCCCTGGACAGGGACATCAGCCCCAGCATTTT. It translates to CASPGQGHQPQHF.

This clonotype was recorded many times. The chain recombines TRBV30 with TRBJ2-1; D is unresolved. This CDR3 is built from 11 residues. V was pared by 3 bases and J by 4 bases, with 4 bases between. CDR1 and CDR2 (germline): GTSNPN, SVGIG (reference sequence). The CDR3 protein is CAWRVYNEQFF. The CDR3, as DNA: TGTGCCTGGAGAGTGTACAATGAGCAGTTCTTC.

The table lists this clonotype with a few counts. It may be a read error: a sequence one base away is much more abundant. The chain couples TRBV20-1 to TRBJ1-4, with D perhaps matching TRBD1 (5 bases). V shed 1 base and J shed 7 bases, with 13 bases lying between them. From germline, CDR1 is DFQATT and CDR2 SNEGSKA (reference sequence). This CDR3 has 14 residues. The CDR3 reads CSARAGPYSEKLFF. In nucleotides, the CDR3 is TGCAGTGCTAGAGCGGGACCGTATAGTGAAAAACTGTTTTTT.

The rearrangement joins TRBV6-2 or TRBV6-3 to TRBJ2-7; TRBD1 agrees at 12 bases. Trimming cost V 10 bases and J 5 bases; bases outside gene matches: 12. Germline CDR1 MNHEY, CDR2 SVGEGT. The CDR3 is 15 residues long. This chain's CDR3 is CATQAGQGAHHEQYF. The CDR3 nucleotides are TGTGCCACCCAGGCGGGACAGGGGGCGCACCACGAGCAGTACTTC.

This clonotype was found many times. The rearrangement links TRBV19 to TRBJ2-3; 9 positions match TRBD2. V dropped 3 bases and J dropped 4; count of bases not matched to a gene: 8. The germline V gene encodes CDR1 LNHDA and CDR2 SQIVND (reference sequence). The CDR3 is 16 amino acids. The CDR3 sequence is CASSMEGGRGSDTQYF. For the CDR3, the DNA is TGTGCCAGTAGTATGGAAGGCGGGAGGGGCTCAGATACGCAGTATTTT.

The sample holds many counts of this clonotype. This sequence joins TRBV6-5 and TRBJ2-7, with D perhaps matching TRBD1 or TRBD2 (7 bases each). CDR1 and CDR2 (germline): MNHEY, SVGAGI. The V end was cut by 2 bases, the J end by 4 bases, with 15 bases between. The CDR3 sequence is 15 residues long. The CDR3 loop is CASSYTTGRGYEQYF. The CDR3 bases are TGTGCCAGCAGTTACACGACAGGGAGGGGGTACGAGCAGTACTTC.

The rearrangement uses TRBV15 and TRBJ2-6; D is unclear. Germline V lookup: CDR1 LNHNV, CDR2 YYDKDF (reference sequence). V gave up 4 bases and J gave up 2 bases, with 12 bases separating them. The CDR3 totals 16 residues. The CDR3, as DNA: TGTGCCACCAGCATATTTAGTCGCCCTGGGGCCAACGTCCTGACTTTC. Its protein is CATSIFSRPGANVLTF.

The table lists this clonotype with many counts. This chain connects TRBV12-3 or TRBV12-4 to TRBJ2-2; D call uncertain. Trimming left V 5 bases short and J 1 base short, with 2 bases between. The CDR3 has 12 amino acids. CDR3: CASSRNTGELFF. The CDR3 bases are TGTGCCAGCAGTCGGAACACCGGGGAGCTGTTTTTT.

The chain has TRBV4-1 and TRBJ2-1; D is possibly TRBD1 (6 bases). The CDR3 runs 15 residues. CDR1 is MGHRA and CDR2 is YSYEKL in the germline V gene. V dropped 1 base and J dropped 4 bases, with 11 bases sitting between them. The DNA for the CDR3 is TGCGCCAGCAGCCAAGCGGGGACACTGTACAATGAGCAGTTCTTC. This sequence encodes CASSQAGTLYNEQFF.

The table lists this clonotype with many counts. The rearrangement joins TRBV20-1 to TRBJ2-5, with D tentatively TRBD1 or TRBD2 (5 bases each). With 1 base removed from V and 5 bases from J, the gap between germline ends came to 11 bases. This CDR3 comprises 13 residues. Germline CDR1 and CDR2: DFQATT and SNEGSKA (reference sequence). The CDR3 spells CSARVWGTETQYF. Here the CDR3 DNA reads TGCAGTGCTAGAGTATGGGGGACGGAGACCCAGTACTTC.

In its sample, this clonotype was seen many times. The chain uses TRBV7-9 and TRBJ2-5; 7 nucleotides agree with TRBD1. The germline V gene encodes CDR1 SEHNR and CDR2 FQNEAQ (reference sequence). The CDR3 contains 14 residues. Germline trimming cut 2 bases from V and 5 bases from J; bases unmatched to any gene: 5. CDR3 bases: TGTGCCAGCAGCTTAAGGGGGCTGAGGGAGACCCAGTACTTC. As protein: CASSLRGLRETQYF.

J is TRBJ2-1 and V is TRBV20-1, with D hard to call. Germline assignment: CDR1 DFQATT and CDR2 SNEGSKA (reference sequence). The CDR3 totals 14 residues. Between the trimmed V and J ends, which lost 3 bases and 2 bases, there was a span of 11 bases. CDR3 region: CSARARLTYNEQFF. The CDR3 DNA sequence: TGCAGTGCTAGGGCGCGACTTACCTACAATGAGCAGTTCTTC.

This clonotype was recorded at least ten times. The chain couples TRBV7-6 to TRBJ2-3; TRBD2 matches at 12 bases. CDR3 length: 16 residues. Germline assignment: CDR1 SGHVS and CDR2 FNYEAQ. Germline trimming cut 6 bases from V and 2 bases from J; bases unmatched to any gene: 6. The DNA of the CDR3 is TGTGCCAGCAGACGGCTAGCGGGAGGGGTCACAGATACGCAGTATTTT. This sequence encodes CASRRLAGGVTDTQYF.

For this clonotype: A much larger clone sits a single nucleotide away, making a read error possible. V gene TRBV2 combines with J gene TRBJ2-1; D remains unclear. The CDR3 consists of 13 residues. CDR1 SNHLY and CDR2 FYNNEI come from the germline V gene. In nucleotides, the CDR3 is TGTGGCAGCAGTGAAGAGAATGACAATGAGCAGTTCTTC. Translating it yields CGSSEENDNEQFF.